This T cell receptor (beta chain) was captured in a study of STAT5B mutations in CD4+ large granular lymphocyte leukemia. To note about this clone: What it binds is unknown.

The table came from immunoSEQ multiplex PCR; TCRdb's copy has only in-frame clones and leaves some out. The sample contains about 48,000 clones, about 70% of which appear only once. V was cut by 0 bases and J by 6 bases, with 18 bases left in between. CDR1 is SGDLS and CDR2 is YYNGEE in the germline V gene. The CDR3 totals 16 residues. Whole-study results and caveats: CD4-sorted patient repertoires seemed more clonal than healthy CD4+ repertoires. Compared with healthy controls (2/35), patient top clones favored TRBV06 (8/27). No patients shared main leukemic clonotypes, though approximately 26% appeared at low frequency elsewhere.

Input material: CD4+ T cells from blood buffy coats. The J gene is TRBJ1-1, the V gene TRBV9; D remains ambiguous. The TCR sequence derives from a human donor in good health. The CDR3, as DNA: TGTGCCAGCAGCGTAGCGGCCAGCCAACCAGGCGCTGAAGCTTTCTTT. Protein sequence: CASSVAASQPGAEAFF. The variable domain in full, with the rest retrieved from reference TRBV9 and TRBJ1-1, is DSGVTQTPKHLITATGQRVTLRCSPRSGDLSVYWYQQSLDQGLQFLIQYYNGEERAKGNILERFSAQQFPDLHSELNLSSLELGDSALYFCASSVAASQPGAEAFFGQGTRLTVV.